These 9 T cell receptor beta chains were sequenced from one sample in a study of blood T cell repertoires in COVID-19. Repertoires were generated with immunoSEQ multiplex PCR, while TCRdb's copy carries only in-frame clones and drops some. The repertoire holds roughly 220,000 clones, with around four fifths as singletons. The source material was peripheral blood. The source of these receptors is a man in his thirties or forties with active or convalescent COVID-19.

This chain links TRBV9 with TRBJ1-4; the D is unclear. Per germline, CDR1 SGDLS and CDR2 YYNGEE. The CDR3 covers 15 residues. The V end was cut by 4 bases, the J end by 0 bases, with 10 bases between. CDR3 sequence (DNA): TGTGCCAGCAGCCCGAACATCGCAACTAATGAAAAACTGTTTTTT. It is translated as CASSPNIATNEKLFF.

The CDR3 is CASSLAGTGDNSNTGELFF. In DNA, the CDR3 is TGTGCCAGCAGCTTGGCCGGGACAGGGGACAATTCGAACACCGGGGAGCTGTTTTTT. V usage is TRBV5-6 and J usage is TRBJ2-2, with 10 bases lining up with TRBD1. The CDR3 loop spans 19 amino acids. The ends lost 0 bases at V and 0 bases at J; junction bases unmatched: 8. CDR1 SGHDT and CDR2 YYEEEE come from the germline V gene.

The gene calls are TRBV5-1 and TRBJ1-2; tentatively, D is TRBD1 (5 bases). The CDR3 spans 16 residues. Trimming cost V 2 bases and J 1 base, with 15 bases left between them. Germline V gives CDR1 SGHRS, CDR2 YFSETQ. This CDR3 reads CASSFGGAKGNYGYTF. CDR3 nucleotides: TGCGCCAGCAGCTTCGGAGGGGCTAAGGGTAACTATGGCTACACCTTC.

This clone has just one count. The chain couples TRBV30 to TRBJ1-5, with 10 bases identical to TRBD1. V was clipped by 5 bases and J by 1 base; unmatched bases: 2. The CDR3 length is 14 residues. In germline, CDR1 is GTSNPN, CDR2 SVGIG (reference sequence). The CDR3 DNA reads TGTGCCTGGGCGACAGGGGGCAGCAATCAGCCCCAGCATTTT. Encoded protein: CAWATGGSNQPQHF.

The chain combines TRBV7-9 with TRBJ1-4; no reliable D call. Trimming stripped 3 bases from V and 3 bases from J, with 8 bases between. There are 14 residues in the CDR3. In germline, CDR1 is SEHNR, CDR2 FQNEAQ (reference sequence). The CDR3 sequence is CASSFGGPNEKLFF. The CDR3 bases are TGTGCCAGCAGCTTTGGAGGGCCTAATGAAAAACTGTTTTTT.

V usage is TRBV7-3 and J usage is TRBJ2-2; 13 bases fit TRBD2. The V gene's germline CDR1 is SGHTA and CDR2 FQGTGA. The CDR3 runs 19 residues. V lost 5 bases and J lost 1; bases outside the gene matches: 10. CDR3 sequence: CASSTPGLAGSRNTGELFF. The CDR3, as DNA: TGTGCCAGCAGCACCCCGGGACTAGCGGGATCTAGGAACACCGGGGAGCTGTTTTTT.

The CDR3 sequence: CASRAGSTEAFF. The DNA for the CDR3 is TGTGCCAGCAGAGCGGGCTCCACTGAAGCTTTCTTT. This sequence joins TRBV5-6 and TRBJ1-1; D uncertain. V lost 5 bases, J lost 4 bases, and 9 bases lay in between. From germline, CDR1 is SGHDT and CDR2 YYEEEE. The CDR3 extends over 12 amino acids.

This clone was seen only once. The genes are TRBV5-5 and TRBJ2-7, with 9 bases aligning to TRBD2. The V gene end was trimmed by 4 bases and the J gene end by 3 bases; junction bases not matched to a gene: 5. Germline CDR1 and CDR2: SGHKS and YYEKEE (reference sequence). CDR3 length: 14 residues. CDR3 sequence reads: CASSLAGWNYEQYF. DNA of the CDR3: TGTGCCAGCAGCCTAGCGGGGTGGAACTACGAGCAGTACTTC.

CDR3 in DNA: TGTGCCAGCAGCCAGCTGGGACAGGGGAATTCACCCCTCCACTTT. Amino acids: CASSQLGQGNSPLHF. This chain uses TRBV5-4 with TRBJ1-6, with TRBD1 matching over 10 bases. Looked up from germline, CDR1 is SGHNT and CDR2 is YYREEE (reference sequence). Trimming took 4 bases from V and 7 from J; bases not matched to a gene: 5. This CDR3 contains 15 residues.